This entry lists 19 T cell receptor beta chains sequenced from one sample in a study of blood T cell repertoires in COVID-19 (dated by TCRdb to the early 2020s). The library was made by the immunoSEQ multiplex PCR assay. In its TCRdb copy, this immuneACCESS table keeps in-frame sequences only and misses some clones. Where compared with another copy, unresolved V genes explain less than half of these, and the others have no known cause. This sample holds approximately 97,000 clones; 81% were observed only once. Of the sample, 4% to 5.5% is held by the ten largest clones. The sample taken for sequencing was peripheral blood. The receptors stem from a man between 60 and 70 years old with acute or convalescent COVID-19.

By proportion, this clone is medium-sized. This rearrangement joins TRBV2 to TRBJ2-7, with TRBD1 identical over 11 bases. There are 16 residues in the CDR3. V lost 8 bases, J lost 5 bases, and 14 bases stayed unmatched. Germline V gene sequence: CDR1 SNHLY, CDR2 FYNNEI. This CDR3 is CASHVTGQGALHEQYF. Written as DNA, the CDR3 is TGTGCCAGCCATGTTACCGGACAGGGGGCGCTCCACGAGCAGTACTTC.

This clone was detected only once. V and J are TRBV3-1 (or the pseudogene TRBV3-2) and TRBJ1-4, with D possibly being TRBD1 (6 bases). Germline assignment: CDR1 LGHDT and CDR2 YNNKEL (reference sequence). This CDR3 has 14 amino acids. Deletions cut 0 bases from V and 7 bases from J, with 9 bases between. The CDR3, as DNA: TGTGCCAGCAGCCAAGAAGGGGGAGTTGAAAAACTGTTTTTT. This sequence encodes CASSQEGGVEKLFF.

The CDR3: CASSSTRQGAYGYTF. The DNA of the CDR3 is TGTGCCAGCAGCTCTACGCGACAGGGGGCGTATGGCTACACCTTC. This sequence joins TRBV6-2 or TRBV6-3 and TRBJ1-2; 10 nucleotides align to TRBD1. The length of the CDR3 is 15 residues. V dropped 6 bases and J dropped 5; count of bases not matched to a gene: 9. Per the germline V gene, CDR1 is MNHEY and CDR2 is SVGEGT.

The chain is built from TRBV5-1 and TRBJ2-5, with 8 positions matching TRBD2. This CDR3 spans 14 amino acids. J lost 4 bases, V lost 4 bases, and 6 bases had no gene match. CDR1 is SGHRS, CDR2 YFSETQ, per germline. CDR3 coding DNA: TGCGCCAGCAGCCCGGGGGGGACATCAGAGACCCAGTACTTC. The encoded protein is CASSPGGTSETQYF. Filled out from reference TRBV5-1 and TRBJ2-5, the complete variable domain reads KAGVTQTPRYLIKTRGQQVTLSCSPISGHRSVSWYQQTPGQGLQFLFEYFSETQRNKGNFPGRFSGRQFSNSRSEMNVSTLELGDSALYLCASSPGGTSETQYFGPGTRLLVL.

This clone was seen only once. The chain employs TRBV27 and TRBJ1-1, with a possible D match to TRBD1 (5 bases). This CDR3 is built from 15 residues. V was clipped by 2 bases and J by 2 bases, with 12 bases between them. The germline gives CDR1 MNHEY, CDR2 SMNVEV (reference sequence). The CDR3 is CASSLGAAKNTEAFF. The CDR3 coding sequence is TGTGCCAGCAGTTTAGGGGCAGCTAAAAACACTGAAGCTTTCTTT.

This chain uses TRBV7-2 with TRBJ2-3; 8 nucleotides align to TRBD2. The CDR3 extends over 14 amino acids. Germline-derived CDR1 and CDR2 are SGHTA and FQGNSA. With 2 bases clipped from V and 4 bases from J, the junction kept 2 bases outside the gene matches. CDR3 protein: CASSLSGGPDTQYF. As DNA, the CDR3 is TGTGCCAGCAGCTTATCGGGGGGGCCAGATACGCAGTATTTT.

The J gene is TRBJ2-7, the V gene TRBV3-1 (or the pseudogene TRBV3-2); D remains unclear. V lost 3 bases to trimming and J lost 2 bases, with 8 bases between them. The CDR3 spans 13 residues. From germline, CDR1 is LGHDT and CDR2 YNNKEL (reference sequence). This chain's CDR3 is CASSQLGPYEQYF. The CDR3 DNA reads TGTGCCAGCAGCCAGCTCGGTCCCTACGAGCAGTACTTC.

The DNA of the CDR3 is TGTGCCAGCAGTGCCCTACTTAAATCCTACGAGCAGTACTTC. This codes for CASSALLKSYEQYF. The V call is TRBV2, the J call TRBJ2-7; D gene unclear. The CDR3 spans 14 residues. V lost 4 bases and J lost 1, with 11 bases in between. The germline V gene has CDR1 SNHLY and CDR2 FYNNEI.

The J gene is TRBJ2-7, the V gene TRBV10-3; 9 positions agree with TRBD1. Per the germline V gene, CDR1 is ENHRY and CDR2 is SYGVKD. The CDR3 covers 14 residues. The trim removed 5 bases at V and 1 base at J, leaving 3 bases unmatched. CDR3 amino acids: CAISRDRESYEQYF. CDR3 sequence (DNA): TGTGCCATCAGTCGGGACAGGGAGTCCTACGAGCAGTACTTC.

This sequence joins TRBV19 and TRBJ1-1; D ambiguous. The CDR3 has 14 amino acids. V lost 0 bases and J lost 4, with 9 bases in between. From germline, CDR1 is LNHDA and CDR2 SQIVND (reference sequence). In nucleotides, the CDR3 is TGTGCCAGTAGTATAGATCGGCGGAGCACTGAAGCTTTCTTT. Protein sequence: CASSIDRRSTEAFF.

The chain recombines TRBV19 with TRBJ1-2, with 9 positions matching TRBD1. Unmatched junction bases numbered 8, after V lost 5 bases and J lost 4 bases. This CDR3 is 15 amino acids long. Germline V lookup: CDR1 LNHDA, CDR2 SQIVND (reference sequence). CDR3 protein: CASSPRTGVSYGYTF. As DNA, the CDR3 is TGTGCCAGTAGTCCAAGGACAGGGGTCAGCTATGGCTACACCTTC.

The CDR3 DNA sequence: TGTGCCAGCAGTTACTCGCGGGGACCCTACGAGCAGTACTTC. This translates into CASSYSRGPYEQYF. This chain uses TRBV6-2 or TRBV6-3 with TRBJ2-7; D is perhaps TRBD2 (6 bases). CDR3 length equals 14 residues. Trimming cost V 0 bases and J 2 bases, with 8 bases left between them. Germline loops: CDR1 MNHEY, CDR2 SVGEGT.

J is TRBJ2-1 and V is TRBV6-4; 8 bases match TRBD1. CDR1 MRHNA and CDR2 SNTAGT come from the germline V gene. The CDR3 loop spans 16 amino acids. The V segment lost 0 bases and the J segment 9 bases; nucleotides outside the gene matches: 10. The CDR3 bases are TGTGCCAGCAGTGACTCAAAGGACAGGGTCGTGGGTGAGCAGTTCTTC. It yields the protein CASSDSKDRVVGEQFF.

This clone appeared a single time. This chain joins TRBV10-3 and TRBJ1-1; TRBD1 is a possible D gene (5 bases). The CDR3 loop spans 13 amino acids. Germline-derived CDR1 and CDR2 are ENHRY and SYGVKD. Trimming removed 6 bases at V and 5 bases at J, with 13 bases between. The CDR3 sequence is CAIRDREGTEAFF. DNA of the CDR3: TGTGCCATCAGGGACCGGGAGGGGACTGAAGCTTTCTTT.

The rearrangement links TRBV5-6 to TRBJ2-1, with 11 bases matching TRBD2. Trimming removed 3 bases from V and 5 bases from J; junction bases left unmatched: 10. The CDR3 extends over 17 amino acids. CDR1 is SGHDT and CDR2 is YYEEEE in the germline V gene. The CDR3 loop is CASSSSLAGGQNNEQFF. The CDR3 DNA reads TGTGCCAGCAGCTCGTCCTTAGCGGGGGGGCAGAACAATGAGCAGTTCTTC. The entire variable domain, with the rest obtained from reference TRBV5-6 and TRBJ2-1, is as follows: DAGVTQSPTHLIKTRGQQVTLRCSPKSGHDTVSWYQQALGQGPQFIFQYYEEEERQRGNFPDRFSGHQFPNYSSELNVNALLLGDSALYLCASSSSLAGGQNNEQFFGPGTRLTVL.

The rearrangement joins TRBV6-5 to TRBJ2-3, with 7 bases matching TRBD1. The V segment lost 6 bases and the J segment 3 bases; nucleotides outside the gene matches: 3. The V gene's germline CDR1 is MNHEY and CDR2 SVGAGI. The CDR3 spans 13 residues. The CDR3 bases are TGTGCCAGCAGAGGGGACAGAACAGATACGCAGTATTTT. The encoded protein is CASRGDRTDTQYF.

This CDR3 reads CSASAGGYEQYF. The DNA of the CDR3 is TGCAGTGCTAGTGCAGGGGGCTACGAGCAGTACTTC. J is TRBJ2-7 and V is TRBV20-1; 7 nucleotides line up with TRBD1. The germline gives CDR1 DFQATT, CDR2 SNEGSKA (reference sequence). V was clipped by 3 bases and J by 3 bases; unmatched bases: 2. This CDR3 comprises 12 residues.

This chain connects TRBV6-1 to TRBJ2-2, with TRBD1 as a possible D gene (5 bases). V was shortened by 4 bases and J by 5 bases, with 17 bases between the two germline ends. Germline lookup yields CDR1 MNHNS and CDR2 SASEGT. The CDR3 is 16 residues long. CDR3 nucleotides: TGTGCCAGCAGTGGAATCGGGCAGGGTCATACCGGGGAGCTGTTTTTT. Its translation is CASSGIGQGHTGELFF.

This clone has a single count. V gene TRBV28 combines with J gene TRBJ2-3; D might be TRBD2 (6 bases). The CDR3 totals 16 residues. Germline-derived CDR1 and CDR2 are MDHEN and SYDVKM. The germline V and J ends were trimmed by 1 base and 4 bases, with 15 bases remaining between them. CDR3 coding DNA: TGTGCCAGCAGTTTATCCGGCGGGATGGGTGCAGATACGCAGTATTTT. Its translation is CASSLSGGMGADTQYF. The full variable domain, rest sourced from reference TRBV28 and TRBJ2-3, is DVKVTQSSRYLVKRTGEKVFLECVQDMDHENMFWYRQDPGLGLRLIYFSYDVKMKEKGDIPEGYSVSREKKERFSLILESASTNQTSMYLCASSLSGGMGADTQYFGPGTRLTVL.